This T cell receptor beta chain was documented in a study of shared clonotypes between healthy human individuals. Findings and limits, study-wide: Although depth was large, rarefaction showed that sequencing of the sorted subsets was incomplete. Clonotype sharing among the donors was expected to vary with sequencing depth. Shared across several donors were around 5% of the naive CD4 clonotypes.

The data were produced by immunoSEQ multiplex PCR, yet TCRdb's version contains in-frame clones alone and is incomplete. This sample has more than 150,000 clones; about 66% occur once, and the top ten carry about 10%. Comments on this clone: Antigen: not known.

V was clipped by 5 bases and J by 0 bases, with 12 bases between them. This CDR3 region has 14 residues. Germline values: CDR1 SGHRS, CDR2 YFSETQ. The rearrangement uses TRBV5-1 and TRBJ2-7, with a weak D call TRBD1 (6 bases). Sequenced: memory CD4+ T cells sorted from blood. Subset in this sample: CD45RA-negative fraction. This TCR derives from a man younger than 45 in good health. DNA of the CDR3: TGCGCCAGCAGTTCGACGACAGGCTCCTACGAGCAGTACTTC. This encodes CASSSTTGSYEQYF.